The 18 T cell receptor beta chains reported below all come from one sample, sequenced in a study of control samples from healthy donors and cancer patients. Assay: immunoSEQ multiplex PCR; the TCRdb copy retains only in-frame clones and omits some. Here the sample spans approximately 84,000 clones, around 80% being singletons. Sequencing used blood. The origin of the receptors is a woman aged 55-70 years in good health.

The V gene is TRBV19, the J gene TRBJ1-2, with D perhaps matching TRBD1 (5 bases). CDR1 is LNHDA, CDR2 SQIVND, per germline (reference sequence). CDR3 length: 13 residues. V lost 4 bases, J lost 8 bases, and 14 bases lay in between. The CDR3 reads CASSRGQGSGYTF. In DNA, the CDR3 is TGTGCCAGTAGTAGAGGCCAGGGAAGCGGCTACACCTTC. Combining the CDR3 with reference TRBV19 and TRBJ1-2 gives the whole variable domain DGGITQSPKYLFRKEGQNVTLSCEQNLNHDAMYWYRQDPGQGLRLIYYSQIVNDFQKGDIAEGYSVSREKKESFPLTVTSAQKNPTAFYLCASSRGQGSGYTFGSGTRLTVV.

The chain combines TRBV10-2 with TRBJ2-3; D may be TRBD2 (6 bases). Deletions cut 10 bases from V and 2 bases from J, with 16 bases between. The CDR3 totals 14 residues. The V gene's germline CDR1 is WSHSY and CDR2 SAAADI. CDR3 amino acids: CATGGGADTDTQYF. The CDR3, as DNA: TGCGCCACCGGCGGCGGGGCGGACACAGATACGCAGTATTTT.

The chain couples TRBV29-1 to TRBJ2-7; D perhaps matches TRBD1 (6 bases). Between the trimmed V and J ends, which lost 7 bases and 4 bases, there was a span of 11 bases. CDR3 length: 11 amino acids. Germline V gene data show CDR1 as SQVTM and CDR2 as ANQGSEA. The chain's CDR3 is CSARTEYEQYF. CDR3 bases: TGCAGCGCCCGGACAGAGTACGAGCAGTACTTC.

V usage is TRBV11-2 and J usage is TRBJ1-1; no clear D gene. The V and J ends lost 2 bases and 1 base respectively, with 8 bases between them. Germline CDR1 SGHAT, CDR2 FQNNGV. CDR3 length: 14 residues. CDR3 protein: CASSLMEGNTEAFF. CDR3 sequence (DNA): TGTGCCAGCAGCTTAATGGAGGGGAACACTGAAGCTTTCTTT.

The chain is built from TRBV6-6 and TRBJ1-4; D is uncertain. The V gene's germline CDR1 is MNHNY and CDR2 SVGAGI (reference sequence). Trimming cost V 6 bases and J 0 bases, with 14 bases left between them. The CDR3 runs to 16 residues. The CDR3 loop is CASSMKGGPTNEKLFF. CDR3 DNA: TGTGCCAGCAGCATGAAGGGAGGCCCAACTAATGAAAAACTGTTTTTT.

The chain is built from TRBV10-1 and TRBJ2-7; 16 nucleotides line up with TRBD2. The CDR3 has 17 residues. Trimming cost V 2 bases and J 7 bases; bases outside gene matches: 8. The germline gives CDR1 WNHNN, CDR2 SYGVQD (reference sequence). The CDR3 bases are TGCGCCAGCAGTGAGCCGGGACTAGCGGGAGGGCCTAAGGAGCAGTACTTC. Amino acid sequence: CASSEPGLAGGPKEQYF.

V usage is TRBV6-6 and J usage is TRBJ1-6; tentatively, D is TRBD1 (6 bases). V gave up 6 bases and J gave up 9 bases, with 15 bases separating them. CDR1 is MNHNY and CDR2 is SVGAGI in the germline V gene (reference sequence). CDR3 length: 14 amino acids. The chain's CDR3 is CASSRDKGSSPLHF. DNA of the CDR3: TGTGCCAGCAGCCGGGACAAGGGGAGTTCACCCCTCCACTTT.

V usage is TRBV7-2 and J usage is TRBJ1-2; D possibly corresponds to TRBD1 (5 bases). Per the germline V gene, CDR1 is SGHTA and CDR2 is FQGNSA. The length of the CDR3 is 16 residues. The V gene lost 3 bases and the J gene lost 8 bases, with 22 bases spanning the gap. DNA for the CDR3: TGTGCCAGCAGCTTCGACTGGGGAGGGGAGCGGGTGGGCTACACCTTC. Translated: CASSFDWGGERVGYTF.

The V call is TRBV15, the J call TRBJ2-1; 7 bases line up with TRBD2. The V gene's germline CDR1 is LNHNV and CDR2 YYDKDF (reference sequence). V trimming: 1 base; J trimming: 2 bases; junction bases outside the gene matches: 2. The CDR3 is made up of 15 amino acids. CDR3 residues: CATSRAGTTYNEQFF. In DNA form, the CDR3 reads TGTGCCACCAGCAGAGCGGGGACTACCTACAATGAGCAGTTCTTC.

This clone showed up just a few times. The chain uses TRBV4-1 and TRBJ1-5; possible D gene TRBD1, 5 bases. With 1 base removed from V and 7 bases from J, the gap between germline ends came to 14 bases. The CDR3 is 15 residues long. The germline gives CDR1 MGHRA, CDR2 YSYEKL. DNA for the CDR3: TGCGCCAGCAGCCAAGTCTCGGGGGTCCGGCAGCCCCAGCATTTT. It codes for CASSQVSGVRQPQHF.

This clone was recorded once. J is TRBJ2-2 and V is TRBV6-4; no clear D gene. Germline V CDR1 and CDR2: MRHNA, SNTAGT. The ends were cut back, 9 bases at V and 1 base at J, with 12 bases in the middle. The CDR3 length is 14 residues. The CDR3, as DNA: TGTGCCAGTGCCCCCGAATGGAACACCGGGGAGCTGTTTTTT. Encoded protein: CASAPEWNTGELFF.

The chain recombines TRBV21-1 with TRBJ2-2; the table assigns TRBD1, which was not confirmed against the DNA. TRBV21-1 is deemed a pseudogene. The length of the CDR3 is 14 residues. DNA of the CDR3: TGTGCCAGCAGCACTCGACAGGGTGCCGGGGAGCTGTTTTTT. Its translation: CASSTRQGAGELFF.

Concerning this clone itself: The junction departs from germline at one end; a sequencing error may be responsible. The chain joins TRBV19 to TRBJ2-3; D might be TRBD2 (5 bases). The CDR3 runs to 16 residues. Germline values: CDR1 LNHDA, CDR2 SQIVND (reference sequence). The CDR3 bases are TGTGCGAGTAGTATCGGGGTTACCCTTAGCACAGATACGCAGTATTTT. The encoded protein is CASSIGVTLSTDTQYF.

The chain combines TRBV5-4 with TRBJ2-7; D call uncertain. The V gene lost 0 bases and the J gene lost 0 bases, with 7 bases spanning the gap. Germline-derived CDR1 and CDR2 are SGHNT and YYREEE (reference sequence). This CDR3 region has 14 residues. The CDR3 nucleotides are TGTGCCAGCAGCTTGGGACCGAGCTCCTACGAGCAGTACTTC. Protein product: CASSLGPSSYEQYF.

This chain uses TRBV11-2 with TRBJ2-7, with TRBD2 matching 8 bases. V gave up 5 bases and J gave up 5 bases; unmatched junction bases: 5. This CDR3 region has 13 residues. The V gene's germline CDR1 is SGHAT and CDR2 FQNNGV. The CDR3 loop is CASSPSGGHEQYF. The CDR3 bases are TGTGCCAGCAGCCCAAGCGGGGGCCACGAGCAGTACTTC. The whole variable domain, remainder taken from reference TRBV11-2 and TRBJ2-7, is EAGVAQSPRYKIIEKRQSVAFWCNPISGHATLYWYQQILGQGPKLLIQFQNNGVVDDSQLPKDRFSAERLKGVDSTLKIQPAKLEDSAVYLCASSPSGGHEQYFGPGTRLTVT.

The chain employs TRBV10-1 and TRBJ2-5; 9 nucleotides agree with TRBD2. Per germline, CDR1 WNHNN and CDR2 SYGVQD (reference sequence). V was pared by 10 bases and J by 0 bases, with 9 bases of the junction left unmatched. CDR3 length equals 15 residues. As DNA, the CDR3 is TGCGCCAACCCGACTAGCGGTCTCGACCAAGAGACCCAGTACTTC. Its translation is CANPTSGLDQETQYF.

This chain joins TRBV11-2 and TRBJ2-5; 7 positions match TRBD2. V shed 7 bases and J 5 bases; nucleotides not matched to a gene: 7. CDR3 length: 13 amino acids. The germline gives CDR1 SGHAT, CDR2 FQNNGV. CDR3 sequence: CASTFGGWETQYF. The CDR3 coding sequence is TGTGCCAGCACCTTCGGGGGGTGGGAGACCCAGTACTTC.

This chain links TRBV6-2 or TRBV6-3 with TRBJ2-7; TRBD1 matches 9 bases. V trimming: 6 bases; J trimming: 4 bases; junction bases outside the gene matches: 22. The CDR3 contains 19 residues. Germline assignment: CDR1 MNHEY and CDR2 SVGEGT. CDR3 sequence: CASSPGTGSFKSSPYEQYF. CDR3 in DNA: TGTGCCAGCAGCCCAGGGACAGGGAGTTTTAAATCATCCCCTTACGAGCAGTACTTC.